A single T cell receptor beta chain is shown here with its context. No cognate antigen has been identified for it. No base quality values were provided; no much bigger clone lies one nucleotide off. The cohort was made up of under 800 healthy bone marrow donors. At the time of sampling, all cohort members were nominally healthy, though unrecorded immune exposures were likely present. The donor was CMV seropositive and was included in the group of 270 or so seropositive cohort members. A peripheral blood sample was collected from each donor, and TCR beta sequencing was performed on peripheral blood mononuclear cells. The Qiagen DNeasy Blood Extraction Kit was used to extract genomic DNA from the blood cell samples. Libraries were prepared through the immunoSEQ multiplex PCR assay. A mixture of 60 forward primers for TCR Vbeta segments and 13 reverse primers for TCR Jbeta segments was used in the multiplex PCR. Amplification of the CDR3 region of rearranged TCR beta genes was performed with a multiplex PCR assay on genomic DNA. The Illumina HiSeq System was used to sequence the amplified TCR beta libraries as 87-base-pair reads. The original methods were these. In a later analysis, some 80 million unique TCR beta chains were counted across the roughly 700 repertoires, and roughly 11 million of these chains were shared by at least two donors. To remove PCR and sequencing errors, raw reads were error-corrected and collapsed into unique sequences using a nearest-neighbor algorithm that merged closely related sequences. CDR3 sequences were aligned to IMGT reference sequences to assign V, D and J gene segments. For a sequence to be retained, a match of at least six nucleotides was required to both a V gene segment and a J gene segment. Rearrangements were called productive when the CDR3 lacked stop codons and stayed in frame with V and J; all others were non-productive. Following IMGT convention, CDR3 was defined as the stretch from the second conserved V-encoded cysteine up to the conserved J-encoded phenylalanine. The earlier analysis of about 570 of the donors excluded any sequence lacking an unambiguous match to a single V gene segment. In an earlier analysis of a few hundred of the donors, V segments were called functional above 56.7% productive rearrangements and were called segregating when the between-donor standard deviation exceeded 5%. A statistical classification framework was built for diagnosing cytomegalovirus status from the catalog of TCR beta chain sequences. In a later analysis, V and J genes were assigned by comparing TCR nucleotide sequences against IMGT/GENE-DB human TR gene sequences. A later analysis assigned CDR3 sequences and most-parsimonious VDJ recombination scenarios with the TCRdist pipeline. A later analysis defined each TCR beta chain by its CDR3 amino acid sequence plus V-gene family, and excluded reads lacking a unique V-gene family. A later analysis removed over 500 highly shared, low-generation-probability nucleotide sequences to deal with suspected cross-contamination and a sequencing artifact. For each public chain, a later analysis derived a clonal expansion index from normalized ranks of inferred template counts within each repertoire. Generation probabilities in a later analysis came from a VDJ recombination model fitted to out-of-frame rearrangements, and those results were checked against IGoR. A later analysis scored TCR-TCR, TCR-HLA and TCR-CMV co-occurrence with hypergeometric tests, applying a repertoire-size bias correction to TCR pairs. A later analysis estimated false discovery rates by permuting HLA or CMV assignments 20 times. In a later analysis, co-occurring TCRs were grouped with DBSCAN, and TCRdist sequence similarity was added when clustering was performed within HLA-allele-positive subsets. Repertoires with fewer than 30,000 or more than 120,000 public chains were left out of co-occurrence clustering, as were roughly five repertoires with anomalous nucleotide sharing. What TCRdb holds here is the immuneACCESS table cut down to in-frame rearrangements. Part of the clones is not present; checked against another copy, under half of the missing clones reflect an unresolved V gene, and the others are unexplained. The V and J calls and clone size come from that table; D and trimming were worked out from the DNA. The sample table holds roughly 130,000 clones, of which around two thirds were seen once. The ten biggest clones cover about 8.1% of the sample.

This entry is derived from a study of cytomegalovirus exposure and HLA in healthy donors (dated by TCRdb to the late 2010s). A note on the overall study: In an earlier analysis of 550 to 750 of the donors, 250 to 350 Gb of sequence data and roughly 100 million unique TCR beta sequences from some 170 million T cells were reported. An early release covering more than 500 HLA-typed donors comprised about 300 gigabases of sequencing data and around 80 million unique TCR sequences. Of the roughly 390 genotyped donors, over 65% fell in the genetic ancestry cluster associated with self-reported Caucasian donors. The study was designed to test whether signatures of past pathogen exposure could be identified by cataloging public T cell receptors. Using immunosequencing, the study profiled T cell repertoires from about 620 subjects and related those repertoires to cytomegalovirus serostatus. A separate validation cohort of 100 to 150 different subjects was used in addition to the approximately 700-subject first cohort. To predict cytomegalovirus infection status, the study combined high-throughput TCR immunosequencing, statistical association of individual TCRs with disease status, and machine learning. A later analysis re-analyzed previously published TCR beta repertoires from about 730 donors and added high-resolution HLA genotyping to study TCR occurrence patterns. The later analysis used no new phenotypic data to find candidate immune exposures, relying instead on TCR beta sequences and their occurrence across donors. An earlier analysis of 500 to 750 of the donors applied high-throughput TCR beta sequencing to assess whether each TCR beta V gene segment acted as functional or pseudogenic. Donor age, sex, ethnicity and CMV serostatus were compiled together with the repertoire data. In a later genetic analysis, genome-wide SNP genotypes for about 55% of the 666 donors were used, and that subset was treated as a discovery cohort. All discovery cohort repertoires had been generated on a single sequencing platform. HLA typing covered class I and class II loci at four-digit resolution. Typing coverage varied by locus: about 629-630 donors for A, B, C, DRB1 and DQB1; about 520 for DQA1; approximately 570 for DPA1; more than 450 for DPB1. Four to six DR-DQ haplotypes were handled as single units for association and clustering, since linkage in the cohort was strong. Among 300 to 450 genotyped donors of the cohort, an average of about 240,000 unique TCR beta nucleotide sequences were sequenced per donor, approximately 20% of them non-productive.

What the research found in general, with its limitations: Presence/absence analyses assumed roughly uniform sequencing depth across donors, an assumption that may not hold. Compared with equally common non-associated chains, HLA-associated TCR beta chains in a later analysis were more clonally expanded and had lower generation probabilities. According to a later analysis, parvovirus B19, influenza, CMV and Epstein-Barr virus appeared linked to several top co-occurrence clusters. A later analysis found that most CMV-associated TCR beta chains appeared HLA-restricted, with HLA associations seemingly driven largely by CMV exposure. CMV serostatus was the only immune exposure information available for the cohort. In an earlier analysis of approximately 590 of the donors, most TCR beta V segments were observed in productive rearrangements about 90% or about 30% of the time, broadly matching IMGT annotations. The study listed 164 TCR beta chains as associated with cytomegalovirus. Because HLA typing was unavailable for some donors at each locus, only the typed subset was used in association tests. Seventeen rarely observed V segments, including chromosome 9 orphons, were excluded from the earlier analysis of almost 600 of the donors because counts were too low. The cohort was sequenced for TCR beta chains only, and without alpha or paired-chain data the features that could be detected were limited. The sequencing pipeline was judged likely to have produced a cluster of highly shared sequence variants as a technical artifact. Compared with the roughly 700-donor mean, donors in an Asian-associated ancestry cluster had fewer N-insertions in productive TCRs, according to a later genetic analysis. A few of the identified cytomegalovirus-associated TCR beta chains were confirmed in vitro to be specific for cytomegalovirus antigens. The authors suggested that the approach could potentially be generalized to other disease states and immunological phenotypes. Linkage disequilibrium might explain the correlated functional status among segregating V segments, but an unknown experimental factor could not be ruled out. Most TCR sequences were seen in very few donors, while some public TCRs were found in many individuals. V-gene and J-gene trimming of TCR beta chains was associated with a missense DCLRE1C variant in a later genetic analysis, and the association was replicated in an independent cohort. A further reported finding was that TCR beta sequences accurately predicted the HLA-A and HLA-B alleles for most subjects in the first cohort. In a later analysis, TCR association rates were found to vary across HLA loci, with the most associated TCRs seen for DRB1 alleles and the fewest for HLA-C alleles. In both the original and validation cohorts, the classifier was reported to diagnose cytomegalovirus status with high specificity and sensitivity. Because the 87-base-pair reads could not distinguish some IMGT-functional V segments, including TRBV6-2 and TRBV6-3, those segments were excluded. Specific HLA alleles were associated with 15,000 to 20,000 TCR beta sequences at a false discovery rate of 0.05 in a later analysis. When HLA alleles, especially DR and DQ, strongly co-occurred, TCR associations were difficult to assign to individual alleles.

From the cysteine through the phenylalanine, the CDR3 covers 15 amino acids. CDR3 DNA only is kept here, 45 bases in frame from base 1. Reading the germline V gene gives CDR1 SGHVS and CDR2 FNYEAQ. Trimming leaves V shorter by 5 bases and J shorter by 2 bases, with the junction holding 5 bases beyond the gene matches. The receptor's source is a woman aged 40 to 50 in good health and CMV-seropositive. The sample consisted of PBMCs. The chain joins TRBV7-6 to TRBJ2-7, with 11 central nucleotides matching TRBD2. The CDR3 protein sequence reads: CASSPTSGKAYEQYF. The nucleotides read TGTGCCAGCAGCCCGACTAGCGGGAAGGCCTACGAGCAGTACTTC.